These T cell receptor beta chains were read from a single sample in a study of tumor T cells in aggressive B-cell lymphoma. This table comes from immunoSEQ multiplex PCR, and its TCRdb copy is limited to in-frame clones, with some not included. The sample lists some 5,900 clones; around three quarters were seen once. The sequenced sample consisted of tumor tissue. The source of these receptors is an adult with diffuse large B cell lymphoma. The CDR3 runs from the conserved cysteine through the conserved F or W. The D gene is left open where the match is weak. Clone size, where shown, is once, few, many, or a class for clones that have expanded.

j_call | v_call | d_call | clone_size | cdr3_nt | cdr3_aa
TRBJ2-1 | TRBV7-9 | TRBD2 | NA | TGTGCCAGCAGCTTCCTGACTAGCGGGAGCGATGAGCAGTTCTTC | CASSFLTSGSDEQFF
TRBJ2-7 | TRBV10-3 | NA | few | TGTGCCATTGCGTCGAATAGCGGCTACGAGCAGTACTTC | CAIASNSGYEQYF
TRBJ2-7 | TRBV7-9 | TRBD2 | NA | TGTGCCAGCAGCAGAGGACTAGAGTACGAGCAGTACTTC | CASSRGLEYEQYF
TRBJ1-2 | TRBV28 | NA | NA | TGTGCCAGCGAGGGGCGGGAGTGCACCTTC | CASEGRECTF
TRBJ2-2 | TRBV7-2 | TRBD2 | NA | TGTGCCAGCAGTCGAGGACTAGCGGGAGAAGGGGAGCTGTTTTTT | CASSRGLAGEGELFF
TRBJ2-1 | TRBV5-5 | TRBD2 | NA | TGTGCCAGCAGCTTGGAGTTTAGGAGCGGGAGAGGCCATGAGCAGTTCTTC | CASSLEFRSGRGHEQFF
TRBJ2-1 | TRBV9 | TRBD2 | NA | TGTGCCAGCAGCGTATATAGCGGGAGGGCTGGCGAGCAGTTCTTC | CASSVYSGRAGEQFF
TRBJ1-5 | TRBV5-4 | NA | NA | TGTGCCAGCAGCTTTAAGGGAGGAGTGGGCAATCAGCCCCAGCATTTT | CASSFKGGVGNQPQHF
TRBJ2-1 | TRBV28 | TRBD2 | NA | TGTGCCAGCACATCCCCATTGACTAGCGGAAGCTCCTACAATGAGCAGTTCTTC | CASTSPLTSGSSYNEQFF
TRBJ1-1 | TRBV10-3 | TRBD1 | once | TGTGCCACCAGCTCGGGACAGGCGGTTGAAGCTTTCTTT | CATSSGQAVEAFF
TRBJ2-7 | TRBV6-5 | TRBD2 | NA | TGTGCCAGCAGTTACAGGCGGGGGGCCTACGAGCAGTACTTC | CASSYRRGAYEQYF
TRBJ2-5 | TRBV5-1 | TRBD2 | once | TGCGCCAGCAGCTTGGCCGGGCCGGTCAGGACTAGCGGGCAAGAGACCCAGTACTTC | CASSLAGPVRTSGQETQYF
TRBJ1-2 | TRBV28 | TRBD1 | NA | TGTGCCAGCAGTTTAACCTTCGGGGACAGAACCCGCTATGGCTACACCTTC | CASSLTFGDRTRYGYTF
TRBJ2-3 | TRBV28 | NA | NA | TGTGCCAGCAGTGACAGCGCCACAGATACGCAGTATTTT | CASSDSATDTQYF
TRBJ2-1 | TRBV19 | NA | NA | TGTGCCAGTAGTATAGATGGGGGGAATGAGCAGTTCTTC | CASSIDGGNEQFF